This T cell receptor (beta chain) was recorded in a study of cytomegalovirus exposure and HLA in healthy donors. Overall study findings and caveats: Later, an analysis found that common viral pathogens appeared to be linked with several of the most significant clusters.

Participants comprised healthy donors of bone marrow. The CDR3 loop spans 15 amino acids. Germline V gene data show CDR1 as SEHNR and CDR2 as FQNEAQ (reference sequence). As concerns this clone: Its target is unknown. The junction does not match germline at one end; this may be a read error.

PCR involved 60 Vbeta and 13 Jbeta primers. Under the authors' procedure: A later analysis counted around 74 million unique TCR beta chains, 10 million to 12 million shared. The protocol was immunoSEQ multiplex PCR, while the TCRdb copy is restricted to in-frame clones and leaves out a portion. The V and J calls and clone size were taken over from that table, and D and trimming were inferred from the DNA. The data contain around 150,000 clones, around 77% of them seen just once; the ten biggest clones take up around 2%. Sequencing was done on a sample of PBMCs. The receptor's source is a young man in good health and CMV-seronegative. The chain combines TRBV7-9 with TRBJ2-3; 9 bases agree with TRBD2. CDR3: CSSSPLAGRTDTQYF. The CDR3 nucleotides read TGTTCCAGCAGCCCGCTAGCGGGGCGCACAGATACGCAGTATTTT.